These 20 T cell receptor beta chains were sequenced from one sample in a study of beta chain features in type 1 diabetes. These TCRs are of unknown antigen specificity. The isolated RNA, all of it, was reverse transcribed, so expressed TCRB transcripts were what got sequenced. The protocol was immunoSEQ multiplex PCR, while the TCRdb copy is restricted to in-frame clones and leaves out a portion. Of some 270,000 clones in the sample, approximately 10% are singletons; the top ten hold around 0.017%. The study, taken as a whole, reports: In all four CD4+ subsets, TCRB CDR3 length was significantly, moderately reduced in type 1 diabetes.

Sample: naive CD4+ T cells from blood. The receptors were gathered from a man younger than 40 with type 1 diabetes.

The chain couples TRBV5-5 to TRBJ1-2, with D perhaps TRBD1 (6 bases). Trimming shortened V by 4 bases and J by 4 bases, and 20 bases separated the two germline ends. This CDR3 is 16 amino acids long. Germline CDR1 and CDR2: SGHKS and YYEKEE (reference sequence). In DNA form, the CDR3 reads TGTGCCAGCAGCCGGCGAATCACAGGGAGCGTCTATGGCTACACCTTC. It specifies CASSRRITGSVYGYTF.

The sample holds a few counts of this clone. The chain has TRBV4-1 and TRBJ1-4, with no clear D. Germline-derived CDR1 and CDR2 are MGHRA and YSYEKL. V was cut by 1 base and J by 7 bases, with 7 bases left in between. The CDR3 is made up of 13 amino acids. The CDR3 reads CASSQGAGEKLFF. The CDR3 region has the DNA TGCGCCAGCAGCCAAGGTGCAGGTGAAAAACTGTTTTTT.

The chain is built from TRBV29-1 and TRBJ1-1; D is unclear. V was cut by 5 bases and J by 6 bases, with 10 bases left in between. CDR3 size: 11 residues. Per the germline V gene, CDR1 is SQVTM and CDR2 is ANQGSEA. DNA for the CDR3: TGCAGCGTTCGTGACGGGGCTGAAGCTTTCTTT. The encoded protein is CSVRDGAEAFF.

The V gene is TRBV30, the J gene TRBJ2-7; 8 bases are shared with TRBD1. V was pared by 2 bases and J by 7 bases, with 7 bases of the junction left unmatched. The V gene's germline CDR1 is GTSNPN and CDR2 SVGIG (reference sequence). The CDR3 consists of 13 residues. CDR3 nucleotides: TGTGCCTGGAGTACGACAGGGGTGGGGGAGCAGTACTTC. Residues: CAWSTTGVGEQYF.

The chain recombines TRBV4-2 with TRBJ1-2; 8 nucleotides line up with TRBD1. With 2 bases clipped from V and 10 bases from J, the junction kept 12 bases outside the gene matches. The germline V gene encodes CDR1 LGHNA and CDR2 YNFKEQ. There are 15 residues in the CDR3. The CDR3: CASSQNLETGDFYTF. Written as DNA, the CDR3 is TGTGCCAGCAGCCAAAATCTCGAGACAGGGGATTTCTACACCTTC.

This clone has just a few counts. The chain uses TRBV7-9 and TRBJ1-2; D is perhaps TRBD1 (5 bases). CDR1 is SEHNR and CDR2 is FQNEAQ in the germline V gene (reference sequence). Trimming cost V 5 bases and J 4 bases, with 17 bases left between them. The length of the CDR3 is 15 residues. The CDR3 loop reads CASSEDGRVGYGYTF. The CDR3 nucleotides are TGTGCCAGCAGCGAAGATGGCAGGGTGGGCTATGGCTACACCTTC.

This clone was recorded a few times. The rearrangement links TRBV15 to TRBJ2-2, with D possibly matching TRBD1 (5 bases). Germline lookup yields CDR1 LNHNV and CDR2 YYDKDF (reference sequence). V was cut by 0 bases and J by 5 bases, with 16 bases left in between. This CDR3 comprises 17 residues. The CDR3, as DNA: TGTGCCACCAGCAGAGATCCCTCCAGGGTGAAGACCGGGGAGCTGTTTTTT. This translates into CATSRDPSRVKTGELFF.

The chain carries TRBV19 and TRBJ2-3; 10 bases match TRBD1. Looked up from germline, CDR1 is LNHDA and CDR2 is SQIVND (reference sequence). The CDR3 runs to 16 residues. Unmatched junction bases numbered 6, after V lost 3 bases and J lost 3 bases. CDR3 nucleotide sequence: TGTGCCAGTAGTATCTGGACAGGGGGTAGGACAGATACGCAGTATTTT. The encoded protein is CASSIWTGGRTDTQYF.

The chain links TRBV9 to TRBJ2-3, with 8 bases that match TRBD2. CDR3 length: 16 amino acids. Germline CDR1 is SGDLS and CDR2 is YYNGEE. Trimming took 0 bases from V and 2 from J; bases not matched to a gene: 5. CDR3 nucleotides: TGTGCCAGCAGCGTAGGTGCGGGGGGTCTCACAGATACGCAGTATTTT. This encodes CASSVGAGGLTDTQYF.

This clone was detected only a few times. The chain joins TRBV5-6 to TRBJ1-5, with D unclear. Germline assignment: CDR1 SGHDT and CDR2 YYEEEE. V gave up 0 bases and J gave up 7 bases, with 8 bases separating them. This CDR3 region has 13 residues. The CDR3: CASSLGGVQPQHF. CDR3 coding DNA: TGTGCCAGCAGCTTGGGAGGAGTACAGCCCCAGCATTTT.

This clone has a handful of counts. The rearrangement links TRBV7-2 to TRBJ1-1, with D possibly being TRBD1 (6 bases). The CDR3 extends over 13 amino acids. Trimming cost V 10 bases and J 0 bases, with 12 bases left between them. Looked up from germline, CDR1 is SGHTA and CDR2 is FQGNSA. The CDR3 sequence: CATHREMNTEAFF. The CDR3 DNA reads TGTGCCACACACAGGGAGATGAACACTGAAGCTTTCTTT.

The table lists this clone with a few counts. This sequence joins TRBV7-9 and TRBJ2-1, with 8 bases aligning to TRBD2. Germline V gene data show CDR1 as SEHNR and CDR2 as FQNEAQ (reference sequence). This CDR3 has 18 residues. The V and J ends lost 1 base and 10 bases, in that order; junction bases with no gene match: 18. DNA of the CDR3: TGTGCCAGCAGCTTAGGGGCCCCTACTAGCGGTGTTAAGAAGGAGCAGTTCTTC. This translates into CASSLGAPTSGVKKEQFF.

This clone was seen a few times. This chain connects TRBV14 to TRBJ1-6; tentative D call: TRBD1 (5 bases). The V end was cut by 3 bases, the J end by 7 bases, with 10 bases between. Germline V gene lookup returns CDR1 SGHDN and CDR2 FVKESK. CDR3 length: 14 amino acids. CDR3 region: CASSQRGGNSPLHF. The CDR3 DNA reads as TGTGCCAGCAGCCAGAGGGGAGGCAATTCACCCCTCCACTTT.

The chain uses TRBV2 and TRBJ2-7; TRBD2 aligns across 10 bases. This CDR3 comprises 14 residues. The junction had 9 bases not matched to a gene; V was cut back by 7 bases and J by 6 bases. The germline V gene encodes CDR1 SNHLY and CDR2 FYNNEI. The CDR3 region has the DNA TGTGCCAGCAAGTTGGTGAGCGGGGGGGGCGAGCAGTACTTC. This gives the protein CASKLVSGGGEQYF.

J is TRBJ2-7 and V is TRBV28; a weak D match, TRBD2 (5 bases). V dropped 5 bases and J dropped 2 bases, with 16 bases sitting between them. The CDR3 has 15 amino acids. Germline V lookup: CDR1 MDHEN, CDR2 SYDVKM. CDR3 in DNA: TGTGCCAGCAGTCGGGGTTATCTGGGAGCCTACGAGCAGTACTTC. The encoded protein is CASSRGYLGAYEQYF.

This clone was detected only a few times. The J gene is TRBJ2-2, the V gene TRBV7-2, with 8 bases fitting TRBD1. CDR3 size: 13 residues. The germline CDR1 and CDR2 sequences are SGHTA and FQGNSA. J lost 11 bases, V lost 5 bases, and 7 bases had no gene match. CDR3 residues: CASSPDRVGELFF. As DNA, the CDR3 is TGTGCCAGCAGCCCGGACAGGGTCGGTGAGCTGTTTTTT.

In its sample, this clone was seen a few times. The V call is TRBV5-1, the J call TRBJ2-7; D may be TRBD2 (7 bases). Germline lookup yields CDR1 SGHRS and CDR2 YFSETQ. The CDR3 is made up of 15 amino acids. V was trimmed by 0 bases and J by 3 bases, leaving 13 bases between them. For the CDR3, the DNA is TGCGCCAGCAGCTTGGTAGGGGGGGACGTCTACGAGCAGTACTTC. Protein product: CASSLVGGDVYEQYF.

This clone was detected only a few times. One end of the junction varies from germline; a read error may be responsible. The gene calls are TRBV7-7 and TRBJ2-7; TRBD1 is a possible D gene (7 bases). Looked up from germline, CDR1 is SSHAT and CDR2 is FNYEAQ (reference sequence). This CDR3 comprises 14 residues. The CDR3 nucleotides are TGTGCTAGCAGCCCAGGGGGGTTCTCCTACGAGCAGTACTTC. It is translated as CASSPGGFSYEQYF.

This sequence joins TRBV5-1 and TRBJ1-2; D is perhaps TRBD1 (6 bases). Looked up from germline, CDR1 is SGHRS and CDR2 is YFSETQ. Trimming stripped 0 bases from V and 7 bases from J, with 19 bases between. This CDR3 region has 16 residues. The CDR3 spells CASSLAQPDRNGGYTF. As DNA, the CDR3 is TGCGCCAGCAGCTTGGCCCAACCCGACAGGAACGGTGGCTACACCTTC.

The chain is built from TRBV29-1 and TRBJ1-3; no definite D call. Looked up from germline, CDR1 is SQVTM and CDR2 is ANQGSEA. Trimming pared 0 bases from V and 0 bases from J, leaving 6 bases between. The length of the CDR3 is 14 residues. The chain's CDR3 is CSVEEGSSGNTIYF. CDR3 in DNA: TGCAGCGTTGAAGAGGGCAGCTCTGGAAACACCATATATTTT.